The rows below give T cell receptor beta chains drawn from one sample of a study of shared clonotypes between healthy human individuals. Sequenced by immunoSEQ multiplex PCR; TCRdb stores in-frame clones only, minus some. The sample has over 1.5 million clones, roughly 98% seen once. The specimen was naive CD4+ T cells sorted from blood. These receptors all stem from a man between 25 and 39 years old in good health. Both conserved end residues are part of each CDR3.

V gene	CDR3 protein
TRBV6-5	CASSNRGRYNEQFF
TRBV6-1	CASSEKRSQPQHF
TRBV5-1	CASSFGGTPGTGELFF
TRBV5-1	CASSLASTSVDTGELFF
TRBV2	CASKKGGNEQFF
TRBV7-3	CASSFGAGATYNEQFF
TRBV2	CASSTSGSPEQYF
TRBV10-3	CAIRGTVSTDTQYF
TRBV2	CASRQSYEQYF
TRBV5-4	CASRSSSGSTYNEQFF
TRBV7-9	CASSDASGTSANEQFF
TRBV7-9	CASGSGTGSGETQYF
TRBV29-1	CSVDRTSGVRETQYF
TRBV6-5	CASSPFWDRGYEQYF
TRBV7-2	CASSLVRGGYTF
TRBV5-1	CASSGEDYNEQFF
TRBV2	CASSTFTGSNQPQHF
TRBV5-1	CASSSGDNQPQHF
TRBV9	CASSVAGAGGPYEQYF
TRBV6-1	CASEGANSYEQYF
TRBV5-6	CASGEAGNSYEQYF
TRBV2	CASSEVGIDEQFF
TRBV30	CASLSGTVVGGYTF
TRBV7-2	CASSLHHANTGELFF
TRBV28	CASNPGQQPQHF
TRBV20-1	CSARTGYGYTF
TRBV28	CASSLSRNGQPQHF
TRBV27	CASSFRGLEPGELFF
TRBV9	CASSVEPSTGYNEQFF
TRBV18	CAGARDTVNNEQFF
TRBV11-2	CASSYGHQETQYF
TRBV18	CASSTTVNSNQPQHF
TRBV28	CASRTSGTPTNEQFF
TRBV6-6	CASSYGAGVKNIQYF
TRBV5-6	CASSWGNEQFF
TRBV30	CAWSTGLAGEKLYF